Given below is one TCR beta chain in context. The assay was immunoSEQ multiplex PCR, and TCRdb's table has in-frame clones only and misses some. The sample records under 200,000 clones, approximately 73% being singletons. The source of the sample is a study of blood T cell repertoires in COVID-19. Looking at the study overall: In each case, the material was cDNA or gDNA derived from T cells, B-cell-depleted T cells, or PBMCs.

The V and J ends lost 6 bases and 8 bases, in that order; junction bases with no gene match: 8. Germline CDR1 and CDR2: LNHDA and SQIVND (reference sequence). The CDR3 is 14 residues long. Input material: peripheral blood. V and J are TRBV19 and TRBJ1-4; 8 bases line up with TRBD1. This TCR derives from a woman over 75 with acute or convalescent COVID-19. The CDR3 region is CASRPTGGREKLFF. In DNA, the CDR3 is TGTGCCAGTAGACCCACAGGGGGTCGGGAAAAACTGTTTTTT.